The 19 T cell receptor beta chains in this list originate from one sample, sequenced in a study of shared clonotypes between healthy human individuals. The table came from immunoSEQ multiplex PCR; TCRdb's copy has only in-frame clones and leaves some out. The top ten hold 0.85% to 1.2% of the sample, which has more than 2 million clones, 85% to 95% seen once. As defined, naive CD8 cells were CD45RO-negative and positively selected for CCR7, with terminally differentiated effector memory CD45RA+ cells excluded. Sequencing was done on a sample of naive CD8+ T cells sorted from blood. The origin of the receptors is a man aged 18 to 29 in good health.

The CDR3 loop reads CASGTGAHEQYF. The CDR3 bases are TGTGCCAGCGGGACAGGGGCCCACGAGCAGTACTTC. This rearrangement joins TRBV21-1 to TRBJ2-7; the D segment call TRBD1 is taken from the table without a DNA check. TRBV21-1 is reported as a pseudogene. The CDR3 loop spans 12 amino acids.

The chain joins TRBV5-4 to TRBJ2-7; tentative D call: TRBD1 (6 bases). V lost 4 bases and J 0 bases, leaving 14 bases between the germline ends. The CDR3 totals 15 residues. Germline V gene data show CDR1 as SGHNT and CDR2 as YYREEE (reference sequence). Here the CDR3 reads CASSPPDRSSYEQYF. CDR3 nucleotides: TGTGCCAGCAGCCCTCCTGACAGGAGCTCCTACGAGCAGTACTTC.

A word on this clone: This specimen includes other DNA sequences encoding the same CDR3. The chain combines TRBV10-2 with TRBJ1-2; the D gene is possibly TRBD1 (5 bases). Trimming removed 3 bases from V and 7 bases from J, with 6 bases in between. Germline CDR1 is WSHSY and CDR2 is SAAADI. This CDR3 contains 11 residues. As DNA, the CDR3 is TGCGCCAGCAGTGAAGGGGCTGGCTACACCTTC. This gives the protein CASSEGAGYTF.

The gene calls are TRBV4-1 and TRBJ1-1, with D maybe TRBD1 (5 bases). The V end was cut by 6 bases, the J end by 1 base, with 12 bases between. Germline CDR1 and CDR2: MGHRA and YSYEKL. The CDR3 is made up of 14 amino acids. The CDR3 DNA reads as TGCGCCAGCAGTTACAGGCCAACGAACACTGAAGCTTTCTTT. It specifies CASSYRPTNTEAFF.

The chain employs TRBV30 and TRBJ1-6, with D perhaps matching TRBD1 (6 bases). V shed 5 bases and J shed 12 bases, with 20 bases lying between them. The CDR3 totals 14 residues. Germline V gene lookup returns CDR1 GTSNPN and CDR2 SVGIG (reference sequence). The CDR3, as DNA: TGTGCCTGGGATGGGACATTCTTTAGTGGACCCCTCCACTTT. Its protein product is CAWDGTFFSGPLHF.

V and J are TRBV11-2 and TRBJ1-3, with TRBD1 matching 10 bases. This CDR3 region has 19 residues. V was clipped by 2 bases and J by 0 bases; unmatched bases: 10. The germline V gene encodes CDR1 SGHAT and CDR2 FQNNGV. Written as DNA, the CDR3 is TGTGCCAGCAGCTTATCCGACAGGGGGCGGTTTTACTCTGGAAACACCATATATTTT. Its protein product is CASSLSDRGRFYSGNTIYF.

The chain is built from TRBV5-4 and TRBJ2-1; 10 bases are a match to TRBD2. The V and J ends lost 2 bases and 8 bases, in that order; junction bases with no gene match: 7. Germline CDR1 and CDR2: SGHNT and YYREEE (reference sequence). The CDR3 is 15 amino acids. The CDR3 protein is CASSFDLAGDYEQFF. In DNA form, the CDR3 reads TGTGCCAGCAGCTTCGATCTAGCGGGAGATTATGAGCAGTTCTTC.

The chain recombines TRBV27 with TRBJ2-6, with a tentative D call TRBD1 (6 bases). V shed 6 bases and J shed 2 bases, with 11 bases lying between them. The CDR3 is 15 amino acids. CDR1 and CDR2 (germline): MNHEY, SMNVEV (reference sequence). In DNA, the CDR3 is TGTGCCAGCAGCCTCCGGACAGCTGGGGCCAACGTCCTGACTTTC. As protein: CASSLRTAGANVLTF.

The J gene is TRBJ2-7, the V gene TRBV27; 8 bases map to TRBD2. Germline CDR1 is MNHEY and CDR2 is SMNVEV (reference sequence). CDR3 size: 15 residues. After removal of 7 bases from V and 2 bases from J, the junction contained 10 bases not matched to a gene. CDR3 coding DNA: TGTGCCAGCATATTGTCTGGCGGGGGGACCTACGAGCAGTACTTC. It yields the protein CASILSGGGTYEQYF.

This chain connects TRBV7-9 to TRBJ2-1, with 12 bases fitting TRBD2. Trimming cost V 5 bases and J 0 bases; bases outside gene matches: 11. CDR3 size: 19 residues. The germline V gene encodes CDR1 SEHNR and CDR2 FQNEAQ (reference sequence). The CDR3 loop is CASSTILAGGQSSYNEQFF. CDR3 nucleotides: TGTGCCAGCAGCACGATACTAGCGGGAGGACAAAGCTCCTACAATGAGCAGTTCTTC.

The chain links TRBV6-5 to TRBJ2-7; no reliable D call. Germline CDR1 MNHEY, CDR2 SVGAGI. There are 15 residues in the CDR3. V lost 6 bases to trimming and J lost 3 bases, with 18 bases between them. CDR3 coding DNA: TGTGCCAGCAGACCCAACGCACAAACGATCTACGAGCAGTACTTC. Its protein product is CASRPNAQTIYEQYF.

The chain uses TRBV10-3 and TRBJ2-1; D may match TRBD1 or TRBD2 (5 bases each). V shed 6 bases and J shed 3 bases, with 18 bases lying between them. Germline assignment: CDR1 ENHRY and CDR2 SYGVKD. The CDR3 has 16 amino acids. The chain's CDR3 is CAISDPGGDSYNEQFF. The CDR3 coding sequence is TGTGCCATCAGCGACCCTGGGGGAGACAGCTACAATGAGCAGTTCTTC.

The chain employs TRBV28 and TRBJ1-1; 8 bases align to TRBD1. The CDR3 totals 16 residues. V shed 1 base, J shed 1 base, and the junction held 5 bases outside the gene matches. Germline V gives CDR1 MDHEN, CDR2 SYDVKM. Here the CDR3 DNA reads TGTGCCAGCAGTTTATTGGGGACAGGTCAGAACACTGAAGCTTTCTTT. Protein sequence: CASSLLGTGQNTEAFF.

This chain joins TRBV11-2 and TRBJ1-2, with D maybe TRBD1 (6 bases). Trimming left V 7 bases short and J 6 bases short, with 27 bases between. The germline CDR1 and CDR2 sequences are SGHAT and FQNNGV. CDR3 size: 17 residues. For the CDR3, the DNA is TGTGCCAGCATACCTAGAACCGGGACATTCGGGATGGATGGCTACACCTTC. Its protein product is CASIPRTGTFGMDGYTF.

The chain recombines TRBV27 with TRBJ2-7, with 12 bases that match TRBD1. Germline V CDR1 and CDR2: MNHEY, SMNVEV (reference sequence). CDR3 length: 15 residues. Losses at the gene ends were 4 bases for V and 3 bases for J; bases not matched to a gene: 4. The CDR3 here is CASSSGTGGFYEQYF. In DNA form, the CDR3 reads TGTGCCAGCAGTTCTGGGACAGGGGGCTTCTACGAGCAGTACTTC.

The chain combines TRBV4-3 with TRBJ1-6, with D possibly being TRBD1 (6 bases). Germline V gene data show CDR1 as LGHNA and CDR2 as YSLEER. The V and J ends lost 0 bases and 7 bases respectively, with 13 bases between them. The CDR3 sequence is 16 residues long. The CDR3 DNA is TGCGCCAGCAGCCAAGATGCGGGCAGGGGAAATTCACCCCTCCACTTT. Translating gives CASSQDAGRGNSPLHF.

The V call is TRBV2, the J call TRBJ1-6; a weak D match, TRBD1 (5 bases). The CDR3 spans 13 residues. With 6 bases removed from V and 10 bases from J, the gap between germline ends came to 13 bases. Looked up from germline, CDR1 is SNHLY and CDR2 is FYNNEI. The CDR3 nucleotides are TGTGCCAGCAGGGGGACGGGATGGTCACCCCTCCACTTT. Translation: CASRGTGWSPLHF.

The genes are TRBV11-3 and TRBJ2-1; D remains unclear. There are 15 residues in the CDR3. Trimming shortened V by 5 bases and J by 5 bases, and 16 bases separated the two germline ends. Germline lookup yields CDR1 SGHNT and CDR2 YENEEA. The CDR3 region has the DNA TGTGCCAGCAGCCGGAACATCCTGGGTAACAATGAGCAGTTCTTC. Its translation: CASSRNILGNNEQFF. The complete variable domain, with remaining parts taken from reference TRBV11-3 and TRBJ2-1, reads EAGVVQSPRYKIIEKKQPVAFWCNPISGHNTLYWYLQNLGQGPELLIRYENEEAVDDSQLPKDRFSAERLKGVDSTLKIQPAELGDSAVYLCASSRNILGNNEQFFGPGTRLTVL.

The J gene is TRBJ2-7, the V gene TRBV25-1; no reliable D call. This CDR3 has 11 residues. From germline, CDR1 is MGHDK and CDR2 SYGVNS. Trimming took 6 bases from V and 5 from J, leaving 8 bases between them. The DNA of the CDR3 is TGTGCCAGCAGCCGAAGGGACGAGCAGTACTTC. Residues: CASSRRDEQYF.